This TCR beta chain came from a study of molecular identifiers for immune sequencing clone quantification. Findings and caveats of the study: It was shown that clones above 20 RNA copies held over 98% of effector molecules, but under 1% in naive cells.

This clonotype has only a few counts. As yet, its antigen is unknown. Naive CD8 libraries came from approximately 20,000 to 1,000,000 sorted cells with 10%, 30% or 50% RNA. A CD8+CD4-CCR7+CD45RA+ gate was used to sort naive CD8 T cells. CDR3 length equals 14 residues. Looked up from germline, CDR1 is DFQATT and CDR2 is SNEGSKA (reference sequence). V gave up 6 bases and J gave up 1 base, with 15 bases separating them. Bulk TCR libraries were made with methods that had been previously described and with listed TCR primers. MiXCR, applied by TCRdb to the PCR reads, yields one record per CDR3 protein. Of 600,000 to 650,000 distinct CDR3 sequences in the sample, less than 20% are singletons; the top ten hold roughly 0.83%.

The source material was naive CD8+ T cells from blood, with Jurkat cell RNA spiked in. Subset reported: FACS-sorted CD8+CD4-CCR7+CD45RA+ naive T cells. This clonotype was obtained from a human donor in good health. Some libraries in this study had Jurkat cell RNA spiked in. The chain combines TRBV20-1 with TRBJ1-1, with a tentative D call TRBD1 (5 bases). The CDR3 bases are TGCAGTGCCGGATCCGACCAGGGGAACACTGAAGCTTTCTTT. This translates into CSAGSDQGNTEAFF.